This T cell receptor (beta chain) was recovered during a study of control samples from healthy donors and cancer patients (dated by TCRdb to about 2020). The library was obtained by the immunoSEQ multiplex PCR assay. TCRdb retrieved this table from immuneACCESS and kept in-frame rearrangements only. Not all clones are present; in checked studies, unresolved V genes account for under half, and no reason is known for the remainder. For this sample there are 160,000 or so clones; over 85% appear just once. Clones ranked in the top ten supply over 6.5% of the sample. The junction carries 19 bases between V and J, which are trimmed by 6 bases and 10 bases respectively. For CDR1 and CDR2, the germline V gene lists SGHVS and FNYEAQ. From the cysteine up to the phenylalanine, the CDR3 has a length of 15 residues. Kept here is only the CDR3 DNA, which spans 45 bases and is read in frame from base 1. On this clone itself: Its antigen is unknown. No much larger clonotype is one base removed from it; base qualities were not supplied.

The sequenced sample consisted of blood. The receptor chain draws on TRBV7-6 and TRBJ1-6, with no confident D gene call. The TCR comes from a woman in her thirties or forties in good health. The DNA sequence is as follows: TGTGCCAGCAGTAATAGGGTGGGAAAAGTGTCACCCCTCCACTTT. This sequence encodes CASSNRVGKVSPLHF.